This T cell receptor (beta chain) was recorded in a study of blood T cell repertoires in COVID-19. Turning to the study itself: There were acute and convalescent COVID-19 samples, and they came from the United States, Italy and Spain.

Some clones are missing from TCRdb's copy, which holds only in-frame ones; the method was immunoSEQ multiplex PCR. The table has fewer than 350,000 clones, approximately 89% seen once. In this sample, this clone turned up a few times. CDR1 is MNHEY, CDR2 SVGAGI, per germline. This CDR3 has 13 residues. Trimming pared 1 base from V and 3 bases from J, leaving 6 bases between. What was sequenced was peripheral blood. The chain joins TRBV6-5 to TRBJ1-1; D unresolved. The source is a young woman with COVID-19, enrolled during active disease. CDR3 sequence reads: CASSYFGDTEAFF. CDR3 DNA sequence: TGTGCCAGCAGTTACTTCGGGGACACTGAAGCTTTCTTT.